This entry concerns a single T cell receptor beta chain. The study recruited people aged roughly 18 to 100 years across approximately 23 US areas. This specimen comes from a study of blood T cell repertoires in COVID-19. Across the whole study: Collection of acute and convalescent COVID-19 samples took place in the United States, Italy and Spain. From T cells, B-cell-depleted T cells, or PBMCs came the material, which was cDNA or gDNA.

Unmatched junction bases numbered 6, after V lost 6 bases and J lost 7 bases. The CDR3 covers 13 residues. Method: immunoSEQ multiplex PCR; TCRdb's copy keeps in-frame clones and lacks some. Of some 330,000 clones in the sample, approximately 90% were seen once. Sequences were obtained from PBMCs or T cells enriched from blood (not recorded which). This sequence joins TRBV12-3 or TRBV12-4 and TRBJ1-5, with 7 positions matching TRBD1. This receptor was obtained from a man aged 25-40 years who had recovered from COVID-19. CDR3 DNA: TGTGCCAGCAGGGGTCAGGGACAGCAGCCCCAGCATTTT. Translating it yields CASRGQGQQPQHF.